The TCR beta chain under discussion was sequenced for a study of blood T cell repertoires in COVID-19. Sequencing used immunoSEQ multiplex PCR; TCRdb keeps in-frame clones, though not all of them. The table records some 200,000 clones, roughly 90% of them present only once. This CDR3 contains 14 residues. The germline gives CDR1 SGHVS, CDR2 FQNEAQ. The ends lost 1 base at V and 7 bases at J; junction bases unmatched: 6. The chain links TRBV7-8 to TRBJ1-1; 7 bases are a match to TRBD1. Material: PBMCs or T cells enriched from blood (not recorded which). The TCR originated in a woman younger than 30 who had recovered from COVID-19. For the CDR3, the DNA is TGTGCCAGCAGCTTAGTAGGAGGGGGCGGTGAAGCTTTCTTT. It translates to CASSLVGGGGEAFF. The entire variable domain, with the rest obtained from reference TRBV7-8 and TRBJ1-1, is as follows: GAGVSQSPRYKVAKRGQDVALRCDPISGHVSLFWYQQALGQGPEFLTYFQNEAQLDKSGLPSDRFFAERPEGSVSTLKIQRTQQEDSAVYLCASSLVGGGGEAFFGQGTRLTVV.